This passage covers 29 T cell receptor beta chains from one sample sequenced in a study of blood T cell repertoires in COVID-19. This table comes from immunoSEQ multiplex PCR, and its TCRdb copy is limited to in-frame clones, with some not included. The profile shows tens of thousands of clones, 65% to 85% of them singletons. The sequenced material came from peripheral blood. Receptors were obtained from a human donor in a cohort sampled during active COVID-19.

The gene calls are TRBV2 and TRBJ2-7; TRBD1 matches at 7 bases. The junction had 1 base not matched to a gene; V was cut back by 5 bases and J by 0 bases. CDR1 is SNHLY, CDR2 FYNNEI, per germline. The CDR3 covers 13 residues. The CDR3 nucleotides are TGTGCCAGCAGTCGGGACAGCTCCTACGAGCAGTACTTC. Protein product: CASSRDSSYEQYF.

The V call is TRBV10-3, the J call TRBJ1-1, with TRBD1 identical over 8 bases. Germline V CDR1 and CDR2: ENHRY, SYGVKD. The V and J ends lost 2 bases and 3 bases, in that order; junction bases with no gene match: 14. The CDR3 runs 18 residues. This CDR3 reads CAISEEIGGTGRHTEAFF. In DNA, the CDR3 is TGTGCCATCAGTGAGGAGATCGGTGGGACAGGACGGCACACTGAAGCTTTCTTT.

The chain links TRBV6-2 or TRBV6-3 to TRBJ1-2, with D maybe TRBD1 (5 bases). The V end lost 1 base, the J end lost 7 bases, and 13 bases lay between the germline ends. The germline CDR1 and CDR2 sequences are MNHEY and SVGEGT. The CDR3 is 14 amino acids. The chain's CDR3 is CASSYFGREGGYTF. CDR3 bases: TGTGCCAGCAGTTACTTTGGCAGGGAAGGTGGCTACACCTTC.

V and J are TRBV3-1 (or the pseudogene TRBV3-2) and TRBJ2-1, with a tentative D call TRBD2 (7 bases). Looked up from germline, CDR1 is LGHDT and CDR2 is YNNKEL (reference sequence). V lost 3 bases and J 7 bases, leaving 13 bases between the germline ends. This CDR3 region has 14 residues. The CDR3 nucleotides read TGTGCCAGCAGCCAGGGGGGGCTTAGGAATGAGCAGTTCTTC. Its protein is CASSQGGLRNEQFF.

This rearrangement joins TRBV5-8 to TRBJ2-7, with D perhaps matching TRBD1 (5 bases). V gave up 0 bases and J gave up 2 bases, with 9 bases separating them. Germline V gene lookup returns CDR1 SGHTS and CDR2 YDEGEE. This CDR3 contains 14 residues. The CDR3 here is CASSLAPGPYEQYF. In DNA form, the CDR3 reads TGTGCCAGCAGCTTGGCCCCAGGGCCCTACGAGCAGTACTTC.

The CDR3 region is CASSFGHSYEQYF. CDR3 in DNA: TGTGCCAGCAGTTTTGGCCACTCCTACGAGCAGTACTTC. V is TRBV12-3 or TRBV12-4 and J is TRBJ2-7; D call uncertain. The CDR3 contains 13 residues. V was trimmed by 3 bases and J by 0 bases, leaving 6 bases between them.

The CDR3 region is CASSYSGAIYGYTF. The CDR3 DNA reads TGCGCCAGCAGCTACTCAGGGGCGATTTATGGCTACACCTTC. The chain combines TRBV5-1 with TRBJ1-2, with D perhaps TRBD1 (6 bases). CDR1 SGHRS and CDR2 YFSETQ come from the germline V gene. There are 14 residues in the CDR3. The V end was cut by 3 bases, the J end by 5 bases, with 14 bases between.

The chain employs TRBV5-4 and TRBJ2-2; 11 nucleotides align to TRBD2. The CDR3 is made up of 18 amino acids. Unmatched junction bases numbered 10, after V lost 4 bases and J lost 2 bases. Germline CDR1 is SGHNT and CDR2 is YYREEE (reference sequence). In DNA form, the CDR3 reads TGTGCCAGCAGCGGAATAGCGGGGGGGCTAGGAAACACCGGGGAGCTGTTTTTT. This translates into CASSGIAGGLGNTGELFF. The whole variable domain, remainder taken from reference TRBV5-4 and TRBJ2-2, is ETGVTQSPTHLIKTRGQQVTLRCSSQSGHNTVSWYQQALGQGPQFIFQYYREEENGRGNFPPRFSGLQFPNYSSELNVNALELDDSALYLCASSGIAGGLGNTGELFFGEGSRLTVL.

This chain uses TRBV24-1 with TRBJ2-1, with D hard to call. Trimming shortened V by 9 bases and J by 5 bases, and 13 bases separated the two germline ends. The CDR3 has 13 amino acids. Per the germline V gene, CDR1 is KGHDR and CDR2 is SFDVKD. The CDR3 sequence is CATVATTDNEQFF. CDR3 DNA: TGTGCCACCGTCGCGACCACAGACAATGAGCAGTTCTTC.

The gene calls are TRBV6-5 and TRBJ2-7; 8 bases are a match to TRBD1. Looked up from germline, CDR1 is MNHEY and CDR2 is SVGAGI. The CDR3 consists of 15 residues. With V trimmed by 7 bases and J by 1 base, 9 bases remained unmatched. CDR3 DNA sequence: TGTGCCAGCACCATTCGGACAGGGCGGTCCTACGAGCAGTACTTC. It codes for CASTIRTGRSYEQYF.

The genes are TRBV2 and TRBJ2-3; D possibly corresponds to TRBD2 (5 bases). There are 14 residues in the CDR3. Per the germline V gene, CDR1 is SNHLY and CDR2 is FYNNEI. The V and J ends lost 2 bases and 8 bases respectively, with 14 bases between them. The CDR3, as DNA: TGTGCCAGCAGTGAAAGAATTGGGCGGGTTACGCAGTATTTT. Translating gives CASSERIGRVTQYF.

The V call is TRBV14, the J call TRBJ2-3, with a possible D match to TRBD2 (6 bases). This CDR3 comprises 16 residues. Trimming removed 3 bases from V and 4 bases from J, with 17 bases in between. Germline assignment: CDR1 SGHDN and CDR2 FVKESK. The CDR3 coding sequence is TGTGCCAGCAGCCAGCCGGGACTCACACTCGCAGATACGCAGTATTTT. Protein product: CASSQPGLTLADTQYF.

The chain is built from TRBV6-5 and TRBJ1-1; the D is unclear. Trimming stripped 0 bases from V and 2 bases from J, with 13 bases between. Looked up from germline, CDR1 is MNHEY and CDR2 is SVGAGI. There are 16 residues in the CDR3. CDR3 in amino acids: CASSYSGEGSNTEAFF. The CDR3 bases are TGTGCCAGCAGTTACTCCGGGGAAGGGTCTAACACTGAAGCTTTCTTT.

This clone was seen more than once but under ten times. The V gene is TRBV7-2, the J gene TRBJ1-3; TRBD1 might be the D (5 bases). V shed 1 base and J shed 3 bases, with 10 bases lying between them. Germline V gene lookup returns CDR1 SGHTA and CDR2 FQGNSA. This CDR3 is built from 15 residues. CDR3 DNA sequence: TGTGCCAGCAGCTTAGACACCAGGGATGGAAACACCATATATTTT. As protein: CASSLDTRDGNTIYF.

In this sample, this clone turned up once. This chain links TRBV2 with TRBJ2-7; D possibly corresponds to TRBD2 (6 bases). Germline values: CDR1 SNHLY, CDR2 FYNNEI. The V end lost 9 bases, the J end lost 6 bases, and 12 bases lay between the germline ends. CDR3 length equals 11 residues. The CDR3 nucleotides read TGTGCCAGTCGGAGGGGCGCCGAGCAGTACTTC. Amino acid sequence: CASRRGAEQYF.

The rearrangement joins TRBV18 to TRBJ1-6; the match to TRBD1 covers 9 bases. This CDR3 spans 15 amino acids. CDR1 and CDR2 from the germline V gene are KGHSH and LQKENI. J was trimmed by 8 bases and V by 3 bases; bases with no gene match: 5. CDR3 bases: TGTGCCAGCTCACCGGGACAGGGCATCGATTCACCCCTCCACTTT. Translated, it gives CASSPGQGIDSPLHF.

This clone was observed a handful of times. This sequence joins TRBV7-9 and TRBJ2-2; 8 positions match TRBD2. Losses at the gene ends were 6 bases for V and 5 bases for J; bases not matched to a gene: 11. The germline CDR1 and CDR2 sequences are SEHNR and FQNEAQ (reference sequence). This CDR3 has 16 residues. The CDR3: CASSPRGGRNTGELFF. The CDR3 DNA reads TGTGCCAGCAGTCCTCGGGGGGGCCGCAATACCGGGGAGCTGTTTTTT.

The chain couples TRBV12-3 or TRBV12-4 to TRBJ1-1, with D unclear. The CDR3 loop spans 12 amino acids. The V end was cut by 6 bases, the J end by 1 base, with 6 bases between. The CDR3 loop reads CASSEGNTEAFF. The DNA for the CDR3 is TGTGCCAGCAGCGAGGGGAACACTGAAGCTTTCTTT.

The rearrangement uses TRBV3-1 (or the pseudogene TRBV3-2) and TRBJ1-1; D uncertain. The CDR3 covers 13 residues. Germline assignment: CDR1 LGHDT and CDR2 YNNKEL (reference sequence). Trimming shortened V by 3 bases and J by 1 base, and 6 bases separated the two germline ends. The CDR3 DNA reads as TGTGCCAGCAGCCAGGGAGGGAACACTGAAGCTTTCTTT. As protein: CASSQGGNTEAFF.

CDR3 DNA: TGTGCCACCAGTGATTGGGAGGAGAATGAGCAGTTCTTC. Translated: CATSDWEENEQFF. This chain uses TRBV24-1 with TRBJ2-1, with a possible D match to TRBD2 (6 bases). This CDR3 has 13 residues. Germline CDR1 and CDR2: KGHDR and SFDVKD. Trimming removed 2 bases at V and 7 bases at J, with 8 bases between.

CDR3 DNA: TGTGCCAGCAGCCAAGATGGCAGGGCGTCAGATACGCAGTATTTT. As protein: CASSQDGRASDTQYF. The chain carries TRBV4-2 and TRBJ2-3, with D maybe TRBD1 (5 bases). V was clipped by 0 bases and J by 4 bases, with 11 bases between them. Germline CDR1 LGHNA, CDR2 YNFKEQ. The CDR3 spans 15 residues.

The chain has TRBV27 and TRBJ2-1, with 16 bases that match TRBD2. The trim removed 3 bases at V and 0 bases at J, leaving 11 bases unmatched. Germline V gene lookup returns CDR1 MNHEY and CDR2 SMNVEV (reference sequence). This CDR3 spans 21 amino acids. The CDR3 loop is CASSFSPPGLAGGSSYNEQFF. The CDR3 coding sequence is TGTGCCAGCAGTTTTAGTCCCCCGGGACTAGCGGGGGGGAGCTCCTACAATGAGCAGTTCTTC.

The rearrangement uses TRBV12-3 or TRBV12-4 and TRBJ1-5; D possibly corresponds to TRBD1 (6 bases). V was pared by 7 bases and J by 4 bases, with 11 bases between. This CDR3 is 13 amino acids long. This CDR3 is CASKQGGNQPQHF. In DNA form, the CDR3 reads TGTGCCAGCAAACAAGGGGGAAATCAGCCCCAGCATTTT.

In DNA form, the CDR3 reads TGTGCCAGCAGCCCGCTAGCGGGGCAGTACCAAGAGACCCAGTACTTC. It encodes CASSPLAGQYQETQYF. The chain is built from TRBV28 and TRBJ2-5; TRBD2 agrees at 9 bases. The trim removed 6 bases at V and 0 bases at J, leaving 8 bases unmatched. The CDR3 has 16 residues. Germline V gene lookup returns CDR1 MDHEN and CDR2 SYDVKM.

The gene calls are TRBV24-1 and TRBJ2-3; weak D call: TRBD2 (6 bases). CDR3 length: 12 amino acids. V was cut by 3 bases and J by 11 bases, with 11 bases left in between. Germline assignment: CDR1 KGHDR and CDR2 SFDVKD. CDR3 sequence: CATSDISGGQYF. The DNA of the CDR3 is TGTGCCACCAGTGATATTAGCGGTGGGCAGTATTTT.

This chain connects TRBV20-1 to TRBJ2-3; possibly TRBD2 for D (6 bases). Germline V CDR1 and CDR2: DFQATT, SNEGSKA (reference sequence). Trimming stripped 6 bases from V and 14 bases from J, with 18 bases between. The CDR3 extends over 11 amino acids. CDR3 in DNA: TGCAGTGCCCATCGCGGAGGGCGGTTGTATTTT. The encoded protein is CSAHRGGRLYF.

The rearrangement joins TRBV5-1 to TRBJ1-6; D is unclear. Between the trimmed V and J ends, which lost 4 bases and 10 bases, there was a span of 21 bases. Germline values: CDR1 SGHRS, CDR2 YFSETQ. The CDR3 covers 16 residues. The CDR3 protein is CASSPTAGRGWSPLHF. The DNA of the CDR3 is TGCGCCAGCAGCCCAACCGCCGGACGGGGATGGTCACCCCTCCACTTT.

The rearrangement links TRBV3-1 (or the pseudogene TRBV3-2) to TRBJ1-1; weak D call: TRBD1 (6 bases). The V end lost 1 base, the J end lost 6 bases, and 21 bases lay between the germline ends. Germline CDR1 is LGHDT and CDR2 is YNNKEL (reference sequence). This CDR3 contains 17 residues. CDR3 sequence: CASSQGYGGQSLAEAFF. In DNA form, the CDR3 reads TGTGCCAGCAGCCAAGGGTACGGGGGGCAGAGTTTGGCTGAAGCTTTCTTT.

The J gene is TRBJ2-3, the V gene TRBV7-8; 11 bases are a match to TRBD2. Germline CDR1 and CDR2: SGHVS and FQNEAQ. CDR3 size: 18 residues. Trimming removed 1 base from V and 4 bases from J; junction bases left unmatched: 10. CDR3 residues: CASSLVASGGRLADTQYF. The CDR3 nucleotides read TGTGCCAGCAGCTTAGTCGCTAGCGGGGGGCGATTGGCAGATACGCAGTATTTT.